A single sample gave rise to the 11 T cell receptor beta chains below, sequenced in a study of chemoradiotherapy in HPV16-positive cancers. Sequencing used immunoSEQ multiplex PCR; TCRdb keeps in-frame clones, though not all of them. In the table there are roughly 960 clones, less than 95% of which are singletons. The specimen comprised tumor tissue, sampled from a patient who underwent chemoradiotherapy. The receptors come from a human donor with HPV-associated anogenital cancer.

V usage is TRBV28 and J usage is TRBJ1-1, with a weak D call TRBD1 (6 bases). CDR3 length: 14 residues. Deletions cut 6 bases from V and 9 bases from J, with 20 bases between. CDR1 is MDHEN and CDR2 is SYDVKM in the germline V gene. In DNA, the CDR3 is TGTGCCAGCAGAGCCCCCGCCGGGGGCCGCAAAGCTTTCTTT. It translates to CASRAPAGGRKAFF.

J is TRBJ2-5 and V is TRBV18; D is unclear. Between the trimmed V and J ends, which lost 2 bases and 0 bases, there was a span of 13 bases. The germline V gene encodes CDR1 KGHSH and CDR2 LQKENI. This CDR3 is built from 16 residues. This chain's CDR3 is CASSPEYSQYQETQYF. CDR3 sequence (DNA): TGTGCCAGCTCACCAGAATACAGCCAGTACCAAGAGACCCAGTACTTC.

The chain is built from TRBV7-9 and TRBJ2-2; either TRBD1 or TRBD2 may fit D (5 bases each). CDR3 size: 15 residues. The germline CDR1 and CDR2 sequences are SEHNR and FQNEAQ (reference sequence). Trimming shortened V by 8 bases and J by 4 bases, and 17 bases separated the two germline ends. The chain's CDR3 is CASGPVGVSTGELFF. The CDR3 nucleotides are TGTGCCAGCGGCCCGGTGGGGGTGAGCACCGGGGAGCTGTTTTTT. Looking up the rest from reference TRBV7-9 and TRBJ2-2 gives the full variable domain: DTGVSQNPRHKITKRGQNVTFRCDPISEHNRLYWYRQTLGQGPEFLTYFQNEAQLEKSRLLSDRFSAERPKGSFSTLEIQRTEQGDSAMYLCASGPVGVSTGELFFGEGSRLTVL.

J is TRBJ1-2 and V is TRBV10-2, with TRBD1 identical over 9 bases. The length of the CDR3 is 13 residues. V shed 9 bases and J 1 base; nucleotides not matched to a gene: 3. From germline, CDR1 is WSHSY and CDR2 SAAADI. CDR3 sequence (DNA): TGCGCCAGTTGGGACAGGGTTAACTATGGCTACACCTTC. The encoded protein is CASWDRVNYGYTF.

The CDR3 sequence: CAISDDRGSYEQYF. CDR3 DNA sequence: TGTGCCATCAGTGATGACAGGGGTTCCTACGAGCAGTACTTC. This chain uses TRBV10-3 with TRBJ2-7, with TRBD1 matching 8 bases. The CDR3 covers 14 residues. J lost 1 base, V lost 3 bases, and 2 bases had no gene match. The germline CDR1 and CDR2 sequences are ENHRY and SYGVKD.

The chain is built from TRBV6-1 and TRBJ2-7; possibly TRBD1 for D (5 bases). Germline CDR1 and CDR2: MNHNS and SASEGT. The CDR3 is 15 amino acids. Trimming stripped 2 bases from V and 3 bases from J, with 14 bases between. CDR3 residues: CASSEWAGNDYEQYF. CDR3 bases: TGTGCCAGCAGTGAATGGGCAGGGAATGACTACGAGCAGTACTTC.

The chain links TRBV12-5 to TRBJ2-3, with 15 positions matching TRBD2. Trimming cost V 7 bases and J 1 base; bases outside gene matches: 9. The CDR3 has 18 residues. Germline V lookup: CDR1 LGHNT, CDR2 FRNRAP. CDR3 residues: CASARTSGGVFGTDTQYF. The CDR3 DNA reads TGTGCTAGTGCCCGGACTAGCGGGGGGGTTTTTGGCACAGATACGCAGTATTTT.

CDR3 protein: CASSQDTRDTEAFF. CDR3 in DNA: TGTGCCAGCAGCCAAGATACCAGGGACACTGAAGCTTTCTTT. This chain uses TRBV14 with TRBJ1-1, with a tentative D call TRBD1 (5 bases). V shed 0 bases and J shed 3 bases, with 8 bases lying between them. The length of the CDR3 is 14 residues. CDR1 is SGHDN, CDR2 FVKESK, per germline.

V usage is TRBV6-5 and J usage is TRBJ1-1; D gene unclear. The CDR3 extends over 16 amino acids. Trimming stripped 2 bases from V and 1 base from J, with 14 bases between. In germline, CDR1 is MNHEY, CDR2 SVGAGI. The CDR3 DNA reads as TGTGCCAGCAGTTACGTCCTCGGCCAAAAGAACACTGAAGCTTTCTTT. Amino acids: CASSYVLGQKNTEAFF.

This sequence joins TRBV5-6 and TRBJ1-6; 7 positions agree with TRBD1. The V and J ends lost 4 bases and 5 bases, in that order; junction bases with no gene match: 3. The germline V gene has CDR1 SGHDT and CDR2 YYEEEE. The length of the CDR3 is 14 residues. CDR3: CASSLGQDNSPLHF. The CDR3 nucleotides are TGTGCCAGCAGCCTCGGACAGGATAATTCACCCCTCCACTTT.

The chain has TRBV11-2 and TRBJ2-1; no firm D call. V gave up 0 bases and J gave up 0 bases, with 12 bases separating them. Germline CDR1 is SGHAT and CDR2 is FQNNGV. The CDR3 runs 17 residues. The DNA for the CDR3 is TGTGCCAGCAGCTTAGAGTCGGGCGAAAGCTCCTACAATGAGCAGTTCTTC. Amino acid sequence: CASSLESGESSYNEQFF. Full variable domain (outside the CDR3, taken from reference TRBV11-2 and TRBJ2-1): EAGVAQSPRYKIIEKRQSVAFWCNPISGHATLYWYQQILGQGPKLLIQFQNNGVVDDSQLPKDRFSAERLKGVDSTLKIQPAKLEDSAVYLCASSLESGESSYNEQFFGPGTRLTVL.